What follows is one T cell receptor (beta chain) and its context. Only cases whose brain tissue showed the highest T cell transcript signatures were sequenced. The source of the sample is a study of brain T cells in children with intractable seizures. Some clones are missing from TCRdb's copy, which holds only in-frame ones; the method was immunoSEQ multiplex PCR. The sample includes about 80,000 clones, under 95% of them seen just once. Germline V gene data show CDR1 as KGHDR and CDR2 as SFDVKD. CDR3 length equals 15 residues. The trim removed 3 bases at V and 3 bases at J, leaving 5 bases unmatched.

This chain joins TRBV24-1 and TRBJ2-5; 8 bases match TRBD2. The TCR originated in a girl aged 2-15 years with Rasmussen encephalitis and intractable seizures. Here the sequenced sample was peripheral blood, taken at surgery. For the CDR3, the DNA is TGTGCCACCAGTGATCCTGCGGGGGGTAAAGAGACCCAGTACTTC. This encodes CATSDPAGGKETQYF.